This entry lists 22 T cell receptor beta chains sequenced from one sample in a study of cytomegalovirus exposure and HLA in healthy donors. The study ran its PCR with 60 Vbeta and 13 Jbeta primers. Sequencing used immunoSEQ multiplex PCR; TCRdb keeps in-frame clones, though not all of them. This sample's table reports 65,000 to 95,000 clones. The specimen sequenced was PBMCs. These receptors all stem from a woman aged 60-70 years in good health and CMV-seronegative.

This chain connects TRBV28 to TRBJ2-3, with 13 bases lining up with TRBD2. CDR1 and CDR2 (germline): MDHEN, SYDVKM. The CDR3 has 20 amino acids. The trim removed 5 bases at V and 2 bases at J, leaving 16 bases unmatched. CDR3 DNA sequence: TGTGCCAGCAGTCAAAGACTAGCGGGAGGTCCCTGGGGGTCCACAGATACGCAGTATTTT. As protein: CASSQRLAGGPWGSTDTQYF. Full variable domain (outside the CDR3, taken from reference TRBV28 and TRBJ2-3): DVKVTQSSRYLVKRTGEKVFLECVQDMDHENMFWYRQDPGLGLRLIYFSYDVKMKEKGDIPEGYSVSREKKERFSLILESASTNQTSMYLCASSQRLAGGPWGSTDTQYFGPGTRLTVL.

The chain carries TRBV7-9 and TRBJ2-2; D remains unclear. CDR3 length equals 15 residues. Germline CDR1 and CDR2: SEHNR and FQNEAQ (reference sequence). Trimming shortened V by 5 bases and J by 1 base, and 11 bases separated the two germline ends. This chain's CDR3 is CASSAPSRNTGELFF. The CDR3 bases are TGTGCCAGCAGCGCCCCTTCCAGGAACACCGGGGAGCTGTTTTTT.

The CDR3 is CASKGEGYGYTF. DNA for the CDR3: TGCGCCAGCAAAGGGGAAGGGTACGGCTACACCTTC. The chain recombines TRBV5-1 with TRBJ1-2, with a possible D match to TRBD1 (5 bases). V lost 6 bases and J lost 8, with 14 bases in between. The CDR3 loop spans 12 amino acids. Germline V gives CDR1 SGHRS, CDR2 YFSETQ.

The chain uses TRBV7-9 and TRBJ2-1; D is uncertain. Trimming removed 3 bases at V and 10 bases at J, with 10 bases between. Germline V gene lookup returns CDR1 SEHNR and CDR2 FQNEAQ (reference sequence). The CDR3 is 12 residues long. The CDR3: CASSFTIGEQFF. In DNA, the CDR3 is TGTGCCAGCAGCTTTACTATTGGCGAGCAGTTCTTC.

The rearrangement links TRBV15 to TRBJ2-1; the D gene is possibly TRBD2 (6 bases). This CDR3 spans 14 amino acids. The germline V gene encodes CDR1 LNHNV and CDR2 YYDKDF (reference sequence). Deletions cut 0 bases from V and 12 bases from J, with 15 bases between. The CDR3 nucleotides read TGTGCCACCAGCAGAGATCCGAGCGGGCTAGGGCAGTTCTTC. Amino acids: CATSRDPSGLGQFF.

This chain uses TRBV19 with TRBJ1-1, with D perhaps TRBD1 (6 bases). Trimming left V 4 bases short and J 3 bases short, with 9 bases between. Germline V CDR1 and CDR2: LNHDA, SQIVND (reference sequence). The CDR3 runs 13 residues. As DNA, the CDR3 is TGTGCCAGTAGTACCGGACAGTACACTGAAGCTTTCTTT. Encoded protein: CASSTGQYTEAFF.

The chain combines TRBV10-1 with TRBJ2-1; 11 bases align to TRBD2. The CDR3 consists of 15 residues. The V and J ends lost 0 bases and 11 bases, in that order; junction bases with no gene match: 6. Per the germline V gene, CDR1 is WNHNN and CDR2 is SYGVQD (reference sequence). The CDR3 DNA reads TGCGCCAGCAGTGAGTCTAGCGGGAGGGCCGGGAAGCAGTTCTTC. It codes for CASSESSGRAGKQFF.

The rearrangement links TRBV18 to TRBJ2-1, with 13 bases that match TRBD2. The CDR3 consists of 17 residues. Germline trimming cut 3 bases from V and 1 base from J; bases unmatched to any gene: 3. From germline, CDR1 is KGHSH and CDR2 LQKENI. Here the CDR3 DNA reads TGTGCCAGCTCACCGCGGACTAGCGGGAGATCCTACAATGAGCAGTTCTTC. Its translation: CASSPRTSGRSYNEQFF.

The CDR3 region is CATSRRTSSGSYNEQFF. CDR3 nucleotide sequence: TGTGCCACCAGCAGGAGAACTTCCTCCGGCTCCTACAATGAGCAGTTCTTC. The chain is built from TRBV15 and TRBJ2-1; D unclear. Germline loops: CDR1 LNHNV, CDR2 YYDKDF (reference sequence). This CDR3 region has 17 residues. V shed 3 bases and J shed 0 bases, with 15 bases lying between them.

This chain connects TRBV11-1 to TRBJ2-2, with 8 bases identical to TRBD2. CDR1 is SGHAT, CDR2 FQDESV, per germline (reference sequence). V gave up 1 base and J gave up 6 bases; unmatched junction bases: 7. The CDR3 spans 16 residues. CDR3: CASSLGTSRSPGELFF. The CDR3 nucleotides are TGTGCCAGCAGCTTAGGGACTAGCAGGTCCCCCGGGGAGCTGTTTTTT.

This chain connects TRBV11-2 to TRBJ2-1; 11 bases map to TRBD2. The V gene end was trimmed by 2 bases and the J gene end by 7 bases; junction bases not matched to a gene: 13. CDR1 and CDR2 from the germline V gene are SGHAT and FQNNGV. This CDR3 region has 18 residues. The CDR3 DNA is TGTGCCAGCAGCTTATACAGGGCGGTAGCGGGAGGGATAAATGAGCAGTTCTTC. Protein: CASSLYRAVAGGINEQFF.

The genes are TRBV6-5 and TRBJ1-1; 7 nucleotides agree with TRBD1. From germline, CDR1 is MNHEY and CDR2 SVGAGI. J was trimmed by 4 bases and V by 4 bases; bases with no gene match: 12. The CDR3 consists of 16 residues. The CDR3 DNA reads TGTGCCAGCAGTTTCAACACCAGGGGGACGAGCACTGAAGCTTTCTTT. Amino acid sequence: CASSFNTRGTSTEAFF.

CDR3 DNA sequence: TGTGCCAGCAGTAGAGGACTAGCGGGAGGAGGAGAGACCCAGTACTTC. Its protein is CASSRGLAGGGETQYF. The V call is TRBV27, the J call TRBJ2-5; 14 bases align to TRBD2. The CDR3 covers 16 residues. Germline loops: CDR1 MNHEY, CDR2 SMNVEV (reference sequence). Trimming removed 5 bases from V and 4 bases from J; junction bases left unmatched: 6.

The chain has TRBV5-8 and TRBJ2-1, with 12 bases aligning to TRBD2. Trimming removed 4 bases from V and 8 bases from J; junction bases left unmatched: 10. The CDR3 has 16 amino acids. CDR1 and CDR2 from the germline V gene are SGHTS and YDEGEE. CDR3 nucleotide sequence: TGTGCCAGCAGCCCAAGACTAGCGGGAGATGTGGATGAGCAGTTCTTC. It translates to CASSPRLAGDVDEQFF.

The V gene is TRBV28, the J gene TRBJ2-2; tentative D call: TRBD1 (6 bases). V was trimmed by 3 bases and J by 6 bases, leaving 11 bases between them. CDR3 length equals 14 residues. Germline loops: CDR1 MDHEN, CDR2 SYDVKM. For the CDR3, the DNA is TGTGCCAGCAGTTTGTCACAGGGTTCCGGGGAGCTGTTTTTT. As protein: CASSLSQGSGELFF.

The chain links TRBV10-3 to TRBJ2-1; 10 bases are a match to TRBD1. V shed 2 bases and J 7 bases; nucleotides not matched to a gene: 5. CDR3 size: 15 residues. Germline V CDR1 and CDR2: ENHRY, SYGVKD. CDR3: CAISEGWGQGNEQFF. CDR3 DNA sequence: TGTGCCATCAGTGAGGGATGGGGACAGGGGAATGAGCAGTTCTTC.

The chain uses TRBV4-1 and TRBJ2-7, with D maybe TRBD1 (5 bases). The CDR3 runs to 17 residues. V lost 0 bases, J lost 1 base, and 16 bases lay in between. Germline V gene data show CDR1 as MGHRA and CDR2 as YSYEKL. The CDR3 is CASSQDQGSPGSYEQYF. CDR3 DNA: TGCGCCAGCAGCCAAGATCAGGGCTCTCCGGGTTCCTACGAGCAGTACTTC.

The genes are TRBV2 and TRBJ2-1; TRBD2 matches at 10 bases. Germline CDR1 reads SNHLY; CDR2 reads FYNNEI. CDR3 length: 15 residues. V lost 4 bases to trimming and J lost 8 bases; unmatched junction nucleotides: 8. This CDR3 reads CASSVLAGVGDEQFF. The CDR3 DNA is TGTGCCAGCAGTGTCCTAGCGGGAGTAGGCGATGAGCAGTTCTTC.

The J gene is TRBJ1-2, the V gene TRBV5-4; TRBD1 aligns across 7 bases. The germline V gene encodes CDR1 SGHNT and CDR2 YYREEE (reference sequence). The CDR3 is made up of 14 amino acids. Trimming cost V 4 bases and J 4 bases; bases outside gene matches: 7. The chain's CDR3 is CASSHTDRIYGYTF. As DNA, the CDR3 is TGTGCCAGCAGCCATACGGACAGGATCTATGGCTACACCTTC.

This chain uses TRBV5-1 with TRBJ2-4; D call uncertain. CDR3 size: 13 residues. V dropped 0 bases and J dropped 4 bases, with 5 bases sitting between them. The germline V gene encodes CDR1 SGHRS and CDR2 YFSETQ. CDR3 loop: CASSLAEKNIQYF. The CDR3, as DNA: TGCGCCAGCAGCTTGGCAGAAAAAAACATTCAGTACTTC.

The chain employs TRBV7-9 and TRBJ2-4, with 7 bases matching TRBD1. In germline, CDR1 is SEHNR, CDR2 FQNEAQ (reference sequence). With 1 base clipped from V and 3 bases from J, the junction kept 6 bases outside the gene matches. This CDR3 has 16 residues. In DNA, the CDR3 is TGTGCCAGCAGCTTAGGTGGGCAGGGGGTCAAAAACATTCAGTACTTC. Protein: CASSLGGQGVKNIQYF. The complete variable domain, with remaining parts taken from reference TRBV7-9 and TRBJ2-4, reads DTGVSQNPRHKITKRGQNVTFRCDPISEHNRLYWYRQTLGQGPEFLTYFQNEAQLEKSRLLSDRFSAERPKGSFSTLEIQRTEQGDSAMYLCASSLGGQGVKNIQYFGAGTRLSVL.

The rearrangement links TRBV11-2 to TRBJ2-2, with D possibly being TRBD2 (5 bases). The germline CDR1 and CDR2 sequences are SGHAT and FQNNGV. The V end was cut by 11 bases, the J end by 6 bases, with 19 bases between. The CDR3 length is 14 residues. For the CDR3, the DNA is TGTGCCTGGGCATGGGGAGTTAGTGCCGGGGAGCTGTTTTTT. Translation gives CAWAWGVSAGELFF.